These 29 T cell receptor beta chains were all obtained from the same sample, sequenced in a study of blood T cell repertoires in COVID-19. The table came from immunoSEQ multiplex PCR; TCRdb's copy has only in-frame clones and leaves some out. In the table there are more than 90,000 clones, about 87% of which are singletons. Sequencing was performed on peripheral blood. The receptors here all came from a woman in her thirties with acute or convalescent COVID-19.

This chain uses TRBV14 with TRBJ1-6, with TRBD1 matching 11 bases. The ends lost 4 bases at V and 8 bases at J; junction bases unmatched: 7. This CDR3 contains 16 residues. CDR1 is SGHDN, CDR2 FVKESK, per germline. CDR3 in amino acids: CASSPGGTGGYSPLHF. The DNA of the CDR3 is TGTGCCAGCAGCCCCGGAGGGACAGGGGGATATTCACCCCTCCACTTT.

This chain uses TRBV7-2 with TRBJ1-2, with 12 positions matching TRBD1. Germline V gene data show CDR1 as SGHTA and CDR2 as FQGNSA. This CDR3 has 14 amino acids. J gave up 7 bases and V 4 bases, and 4 bases lay outside the gene matches. The CDR3 DNA sequence: TGTGCCAGCAGCTCCCGGGACAGGGGGCTTGGCTACACCTTC. This translates into CASSSRDRGLGYTF.

In its sample, this clone was seen once. The CDR3 DNA sequence: TGTGCCAGTGCGGGGGATACAGATACGCAGTATTTT. Amino acid sequence: CASAGDTDTQYF. The chain recombines TRBV12-3 or TRBV12-4 with TRBJ2-3; 7 positions agree with TRBD2. V was pared by 9 bases and J by 3 bases, with 3 bases of the junction left unmatched. The length of the CDR3 is 12 residues.

The rearrangement joins TRBV18 to TRBJ2-7, with D possibly being TRBD1 (6 bases). Germline CDR1 KGHSH, CDR2 LQKENI. The CDR3 extends over 13 amino acids. The V end lost 8 bases, the J end lost 7 bases, and 18 bases lay between the germline ends. CDR3 residues: CASTRDKFQEQYF. The CDR3 DNA sequence: TGTGCCAGCACCCGGGACAAGTTTCAAGAGCAGTACTTC.

This chain links TRBV9 with TRBJ2-3, with TRBD2 matching 7 bases. Trimming took 3 bases from V and 2 from J; bases not matched to a gene: 3. The CDR3 length is 14 residues. Germline V lookup: CDR1 SGDLS, CDR2 YYNGEE. The CDR3 loop is CASSEGTNTDTQYF. For the CDR3, the DNA is TGTGCCAGCAGCGAGGGGACTAACACAGATACGCAGTATTTT.

This clone was detected only once. V usage is TRBV27 and J usage is TRBJ1-2, with D perhaps TRBD1 (6 bases). This CDR3 region has 13 residues. The germline CDR1 and CDR2 sequences are MNHEY and SMNVEV (reference sequence). Trimming stripped 8 bases from V and 2 bases from J, with 12 bases between. CDR3 protein: CASGTGPNYGYTF. For the CDR3, the DNA is TGTGCCAGCGGAACAGGGCCGAACTATGGCTACACCTTC.

In this sample, this clone turned up once. The chain joins TRBV6-1 to TRBJ1-6, with D maybe TRBD1 (6 bases). V was pared by 4 bases and J by 3 bases, with 13 bases between. The CDR3 has 16 amino acids. Germline V gene lookup returns CDR1 MNHNS and CDR2 SASEGT. The CDR3 reads CASSASWTDYNSPLHF. CDR3 in DNA: TGTGCCAGCAGTGCCTCCTGGACAGACTATAATTCACCCCTCCACTTT.

The V call is TRBV27, the J call TRBJ2-1; 7 nucleotides agree with TRBD2. CDR1 is MNHEY, CDR2 SMNVEV, per germline (reference sequence). This CDR3 has 15 amino acids. The trim removed 8 bases at V and 7 bases at J, leaving 14 bases unmatched. CDR3 region: CASGLGWQGKNEQFF. For the CDR3, the DNA is TGTGCCAGCGGACTAGGGTGGCAGGGAAAAAATGAGCAGTTCTTC.

This clone was counted a few times. This chain links TRBV6-4 with TRBJ2-3; 11 bases are a match to TRBD2. The CDR3 length is 15 residues. Germline CDR1 MRHNA, CDR2 SNTAGT. Unmatched junction bases numbered 6, after V lost 5 bases and J lost 5 bases. The CDR3 protein is CASSLLAGAQDTQYF. The CDR3, as DNA: TGTGCCAGCAGTCTACTAGCGGGGGCACAAGATACGCAGTATTTT.

The rearrangement joins TRBV3-1 (or the pseudogene TRBV3-2) to TRBJ1-3, with no clear D. Germline V CDR1 and CDR2: LGHDT, YNNKEL (reference sequence). The V end was cut by 3 bases, the J end by 1 base, with 7 bases between. The CDR3 sequence is 14 residues long. The CDR3 DNA is TGTGCCAGCAGCCACGACACGTCTGGAAACACCATATATTTT. It specifies CASSHDTSGNTIYF.

V is TRBV27 and J is TRBJ1-5; 11 positions agree with TRBD1. Germline CDR1 is MNHEY and CDR2 is SMNVEV (reference sequence). J lost 2 bases, V lost 2 bases, and 2 bases had no gene match. The CDR3 consists of 16 residues. The CDR3 loop reads CASSLRGQGGNQPQHF. The CDR3 bases are TGTGCCAGCAGTTTAAGGGGACAGGGGGGCAATCAGCCCCAGCATTTT.

This clone has only a few counts. The chain carries TRBV19 and TRBJ1-5, with a weak D call TRBD1 (5 bases). From germline, CDR1 is LNHDA and CDR2 SQIVND (reference sequence). The CDR3 contains 16 residues. Between the trimmed V and J ends, which lost 3 bases and 3 bases, there was a span of 15 bases. The CDR3 loop reads CASSIPLKGLNQPQHF. CDR3 nucleotide sequence: TGTGCCAGTAGTATCCCTCTTAAGGGGCTCAATCAGCCCCAGCATTTT.

This chain joins TRBV5-1 and TRBJ1-6; 8 positions agree with TRBD1. V was clipped by 1 base and J by 6 bases; unmatched bases: 9. The CDR3 has 17 amino acids. Looked up from germline, CDR1 is SGHRS and CDR2 is YFSETQ. The CDR3 sequence is CASSLRGQGASNSPLHF. Here the CDR3 DNA reads TGCGCCAGCAGCTTGCGGGGCCAGGGGGCGAGTAATTCACCCCTCCACTTT. Full variable domain (rest looked up from reference TRBV5-1 and TRBJ1-6): KAGVTQTPRYLIKTRGQQVTLSCSPISGHRSVSWYQQTPGQGLQFLFEYFSETQRNKGNFPGRFSGRQFSNSRSEMNVSTLELGDSALYLCASSLRGQGASNSPLHFGNGTRLTVT.

This rearrangement joins TRBV6-6 to TRBJ2-7; 11 bases line up with TRBD2. The CDR3 consists of 15 residues. CDR1 MNHNY and CDR2 SVGAGI come from the germline V gene (reference sequence). V shed 5 bases, J shed 4 bases, and the junction held 7 bases outside the gene matches. CDR3 nucleotides: TGTGCCAGCAGTACTACTAGCGGGGGCTCTTACGAGCAGTACTTC. Amino acids: CASSTTSGGSYEQYF.

This rearrangement joins TRBV6-1 to TRBJ2-3; TRBD1 aligns across 7 bases. This CDR3 has 14 residues. J gave up 3 bases and V 3 bases, and 3 bases lay outside the gene matches. CDR1 and CDR2 from the germline V gene are MNHNS and SASEGT. CDR3 nucleotides: TGTGCCAGCAGTGAGGAGACAGGGACAGATACGCAGTATTTT. Translated: CASSEETGTDTQYF.

The chain links TRBV7-2 to TRBJ2-7, with 7 positions matching TRBD1. The trim removed 5 bases at V and 1 base at J, leaving 8 bases unmatched. This CDR3 has 15 amino acids. The germline gives CDR1 SGHTA, CDR2 FQGNSA. The CDR3 spells CASSLGRGKSYEQYF. The CDR3 nucleotides are TGTGCCAGCAGCCTGGGCAGGGGGAAATCCTACGAGCAGTACTTC.

The CDR3 bases are TGTGCCAGCAGCTCCTTGGACAGGGCCAGGAATTCACCCCTCCACTTT. Its protein is CASSSLDRARNSPLHF. The V gene is TRBV7-8, the J gene TRBJ1-6; 8 bases line up with TRBD1. V shed 4 bases and J 7 bases; nucleotides not matched to a gene: 9. Germline CDR1 reads SGHVS; CDR2 reads FQNEAQ. The CDR3 spans 16 residues.

The rearrangement links TRBV3-1 (or the pseudogene TRBV3-2) to TRBJ1-4; TRBD1 is a possible D gene (6 bases). Per germline, CDR1 LGHDT and CDR2 YNNKEL (reference sequence). V was clipped by 4 bases and J by 6 bases, with 21 bases between them. The CDR3 is made up of 17 amino acids. CDR3 region: CASSRNPRGGAYEKLFF. The CDR3 DNA reads TGTGCCAGCAGCCGGAACCCCCGGGGGGGCGCGTATGAAAAACTGTTTTTT.

The chain carries TRBV7-3 and TRBJ1-1, with unresolved D. V gave up 3 bases and J gave up 1 base, with 12 bases separating them. The CDR3 has 15 residues. Germline-derived CDR1 and CDR2 are SGHTA and FQGTGA. The CDR3 is CASSLNREKNTEAFF. The CDR3 nucleotides are TGTGCCAGCAGCTTGAACCGAGAGAAGAACACTGAAGCTTTCTTT.

The chain has TRBV28 and TRBJ1-1; no clear D gene. V lost 5 bases and J lost 0, with 16 bases in between. Germline CDR1 and CDR2: MDHEN and SYDVKM. The CDR3 totals 16 residues. The CDR3 spells CASSQLRFFMNTEAFF. The CDR3 DNA sequence: TGTGCCAGCAGTCAACTACGGTTTTTCATGAACACTGAAGCTTTCTTT.

The rearrangement uses TRBV6-5 and TRBJ2-3; 8 bases fit TRBD2. CDR1 and CDR2 from the germline V gene are MNHEY and SVGAGI. The V and J ends lost 11 bases and 6 bases, in that order; junction bases with no gene match: 4. This CDR3 comprises 11 residues. This CDR3 reads CASERGDTQYF. Written as DNA, the CDR3 is TGTGCCTCCGAGCGGGGGGATACGCAGTATTTT.

The chain links TRBV4-2 to TRBJ1-2; D gene unclear. CDR3 size: 16 residues. The germline gives CDR1 LGHNA, CDR2 YNFKEQ. The germline V and J ends were trimmed by 1 base and 6 bases, with 18 bases remaining between them. In DNA form, the CDR3 reads TGTGCCAGCAGCCAAGGGAGGTTGAGAGGTGCGGATGGCTACACCTTC. Translating it yields CASSQGRLRGADGYTF.

The chain has TRBV14 and TRBJ1-2; D possibly corresponds to TRBD1 (6 bases). CDR1 and CDR2 (germline): SGHDN, FVKESK. CDR3 length equals 14 residues. V shed 4 bases and J shed 2 bases, with 11 bases lying between them. The CDR3 nucleotides read TGTGCCAGCAGCCGGATAGGGGGAAACTATGGCTACACCTTC. Its protein is CASSRIGGNYGYTF.

This clone has a single count. The rearrangement uses TRBV18 and TRBJ1-4, with a possible D match to TRBD1 (6 bases). Germline V gene lookup returns CDR1 KGHSH and CDR2 LQKENI. The CDR3 is 15 amino acids. Trimming removed 1 base at V and 11 bases at J, with 17 bases between. The CDR3 spells CASSPQQGLVGKLFF. The CDR3 nucleotides are TGTGCCAGCTCACCACAGCAGGGGCTGGTTGGGAAACTGTTTTTT.

The chain couples TRBV28 to TRBJ1-1, with TRBD1 matching over 7 bases. The CDR3 consists of 14 residues. Germline loops: CDR1 MDHEN, CDR2 SYDVKM. V lost 2 bases to trimming and J lost 4 bases; unmatched junction nucleotides: 4. CDR3 sequence: CASSLRQGVTEAFF. The CDR3 DNA sequence: TGTGCCAGCAGTTTAAGACAGGGAGTCACTGAAGCTTTCTTT.

This clone was seen a few times. V usage is TRBV7-8 and J usage is TRBJ1-2; a possible D gene is TRBD1 (5 bases). CDR1 and CDR2 (germline): SGHVS, FQNEAQ. This CDR3 has 14 amino acids. Trimming pared 5 bases from V and 3 bases from J, leaving 13 bases between. CDR3 DNA: TGTGCCAGCAGCCCTGCGGGAGGGGACTATGGCTACACCTTC. Translating gives CASSPAGGDYGYTF.

The chain combines TRBV28 with TRBJ2-1, with D tentatively TRBD1 (7 bases). Trimming removed 6 bases at V and 4 bases at J, with 19 bases between. This CDR3 is built from 16 residues. Germline V CDR1 and CDR2: MDHEN, SYDVKM. The CDR3 protein is CASSPVGGGAYNEQFF. The CDR3 region has the DNA TGTGCCAGCAGCCCCGTAGGGGGCGGGGCTTACAATGAGCAGTTCTTC. Supplemented by reference TRBV28 and TRBJ2-1, the full variable domain reads DVKVTQSSRYLVKRTGEKVFLECVQDMDHENMFWYRQDPGLGLRLIYFSYDVKMKEKGDIPEGYSVSREKKERFSLILESASTNQTSMYLCASSPVGGGAYNEQFFGPGTRLTVL.

The chain has TRBV14 and TRBJ2-3; tentative D call: TRBD2 (6 bases). V was clipped by 6 bases and J by 0 bases, with 22 bases between them. The germline V gene has CDR1 SGHDN and CDR2 FVKESK. The CDR3 is 18 amino acids. CDR3 loop: CASSLTGTSLRSTDTQYF. CDR3 DNA sequence: TGTGCCAGCAGTCTAACCGGGACTTCACTTCGTAGCACAGATACGCAGTATTTT.

This chain connects TRBV2 to TRBJ2-1; maybe TRBD1 (6 bases). The V gene lost 11 bases and the J gene lost 0 bases, with 14 bases spanning the gap. The CDR3 has 14 amino acids. The germline gives CDR1 SNHLY, CDR2 FYNNEI. CDR3 in DNA: TGTGCCCTTAAGACAGGCAGCTCCTACAATGAGCAGTTCTTC. As protein: CALKTGSSYNEQFF.